This TCR beta chain was sequenced during a study of identical twins. Study-wide points: Surplus twin overlap in beta out-of-frame sequences was less pronounced.

Regarding this clonotype: As yet, its antigen is unknown.

The donor group consisted entirely of healthy Caucasians. This CDR3 is built from 15 residues. J lost 9 bases, V lost 1 base, and 4 bases had no gene match. From the 5' RACE reads, TCRdb called clonotypes with MiXCR, one entry per CDR3 protein. There are about 240,000 distinct CDR3 sequences in the sample; roughly a tenth occur only once, and 9% to 10% lies in the top ten. Sequencing was carried out using memory T cells sorted from blood. The V and J genes are TRBV12-3 or TRBV12-4 and TRBJ1-6; 9 bases agree with TRBD1. This sequence was found in a man aged 45-60 years in good health. CDR3 bases: TGTGCCAGCAGTTTAGGCGGGACAGGGCTTTCACCCCTCCACTTT. Amino acid sequence: CASSLGGTGLSPLHF.